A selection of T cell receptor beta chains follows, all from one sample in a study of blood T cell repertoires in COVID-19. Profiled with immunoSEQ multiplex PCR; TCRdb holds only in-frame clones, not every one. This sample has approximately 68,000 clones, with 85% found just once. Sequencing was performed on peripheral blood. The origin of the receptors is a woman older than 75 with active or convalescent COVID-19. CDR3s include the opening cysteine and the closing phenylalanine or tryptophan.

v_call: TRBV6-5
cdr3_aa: CASSPSGGETQYF

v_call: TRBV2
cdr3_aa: CASSGGERTTDTQYF

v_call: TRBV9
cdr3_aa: CASGSGLYNEQFF

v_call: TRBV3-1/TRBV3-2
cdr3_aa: CASSQSPLQPQHF

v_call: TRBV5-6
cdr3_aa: CASSLGGTYGYTF

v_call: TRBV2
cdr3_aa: CASRASPDPQYF

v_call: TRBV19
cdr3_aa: CASSPGPRGYNSPLHF

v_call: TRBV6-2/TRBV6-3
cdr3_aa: CASSWLNQPQHF

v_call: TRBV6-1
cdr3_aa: CASSGITQGARSPLHF

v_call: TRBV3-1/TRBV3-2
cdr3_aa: CASNGQGARNTEAFF

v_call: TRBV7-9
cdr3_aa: CASSLPGAYNSPLHF

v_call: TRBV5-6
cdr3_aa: CASSPSGGAGETQYF

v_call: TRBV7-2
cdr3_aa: CASSLQATGELFF

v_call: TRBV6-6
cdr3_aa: CASSYAAATNEKLFF

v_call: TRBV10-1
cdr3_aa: CASSDAGGNNEQFF

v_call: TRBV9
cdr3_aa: CASSVDLGGKEKLFF

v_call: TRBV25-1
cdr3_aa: CASSGQGTDTQYF

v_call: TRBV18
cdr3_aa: CASYDGLTNNQPQHF

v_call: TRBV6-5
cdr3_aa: CASSYSFGGVSPLHF

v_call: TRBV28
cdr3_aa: CASRNRADLYGYTF

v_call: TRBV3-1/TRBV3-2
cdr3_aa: CASSQGAAGNQPQHF

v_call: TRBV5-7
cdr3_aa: CASSLLAGVQTSSTDTQYF

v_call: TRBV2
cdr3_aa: CASSESGTEAIYGYTF

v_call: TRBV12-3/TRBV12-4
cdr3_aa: CASSHGQGYTF

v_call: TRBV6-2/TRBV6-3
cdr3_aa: CASSLTVLYGYTF

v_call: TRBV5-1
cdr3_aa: CASSLPLRGHIDTGELFF